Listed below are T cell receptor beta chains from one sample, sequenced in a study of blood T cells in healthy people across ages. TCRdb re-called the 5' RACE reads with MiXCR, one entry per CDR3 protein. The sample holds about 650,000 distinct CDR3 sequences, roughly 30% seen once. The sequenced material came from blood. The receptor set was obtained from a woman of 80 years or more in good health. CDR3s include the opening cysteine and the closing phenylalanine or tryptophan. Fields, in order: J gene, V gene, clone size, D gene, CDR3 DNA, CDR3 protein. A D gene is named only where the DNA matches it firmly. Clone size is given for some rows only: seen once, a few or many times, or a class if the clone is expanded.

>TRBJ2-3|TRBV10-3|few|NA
TGTGCCATCAGTGCGGACACCACAGATACGCAGTATTTT
CAISADTTDTQYF
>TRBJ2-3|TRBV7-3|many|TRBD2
TGTGCCAGCAGCCGACTAGCGGGGGGCCCAGATACGCAGTATTTT
CASSRLAGGPDTQYF
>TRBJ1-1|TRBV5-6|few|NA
TGTGCCAGCAGCCGCGGGGTGACTGAAGCTTTCTTT
CASSRGVTEAFF
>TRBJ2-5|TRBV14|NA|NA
TGTGCCAGCAGCCAACTTATGAGGGGGGCACAAGAGACCCAGTACTTC
CASSQLMRGAQETQYF
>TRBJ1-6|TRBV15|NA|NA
TGTGCCACCAGCAGTACAGGCTCCTATAATTCACCCCTCCACTTT
CATSSTGSYNSPLHF
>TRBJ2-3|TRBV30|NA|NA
TGTGCCTGGAGTAAGGCCACCTCGGACACAGATACGCAGTATTTT
CAWSKATSDTDTQYF
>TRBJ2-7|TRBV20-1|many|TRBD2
TGCAGTGCTAGTGACGGGGGGACCTACGAGCAGTACTTC
CSASDGGTYEQYF
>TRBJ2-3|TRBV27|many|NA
TGTGCCAGCAGTTTATTTCCACCCAGACACAACTTTCGAGATACGCAGTATTTT
CASSLFPPRHNFRDTQYF
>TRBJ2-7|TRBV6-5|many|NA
TGTGCCAGCAGGGTACTAGGCTACCACGAGCAGTACTTC
CASRVLGYHEQYF
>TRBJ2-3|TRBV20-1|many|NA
TGCAGTGCCCCCGGGACAAGAGCAGATACGCAGTATTTT
CSAPGTRADTQYF
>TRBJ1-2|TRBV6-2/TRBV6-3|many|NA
TGTGCCAGCAGTTACGGGACCCTCTATGGCTACACCTTC
CASSYGTLYGYTF
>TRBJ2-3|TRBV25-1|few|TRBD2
TGTGCCAGCAGTGAATGGTCCCTAGCGGGGGTACCAGATACGCAGTATTTT
CASSEWSLAGVPDTQYF
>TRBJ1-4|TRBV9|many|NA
TGTGCCAGCAGCAACACAGGAGAGTATGAAAAACTGTTTTTT
CASSNTGEYEKLFF
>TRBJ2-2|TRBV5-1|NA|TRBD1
TGCGCCAGCAACTCGGGACAGTCCACCGGGGAGCTGTTTTTT
CASNSGQSTGELFF
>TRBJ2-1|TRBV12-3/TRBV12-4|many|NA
TGTGCCAGCAGTTTAAAGCGGAATGAGCAGTTCTTC
CASSLKRNEQFF
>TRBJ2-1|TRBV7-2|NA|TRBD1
TGTGCCAGCAGCTTAAGGGACAGAGACAATGAGCAGTTCTTC
CASSLRDRDNEQFF
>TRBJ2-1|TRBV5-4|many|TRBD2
TGTGCCAGCAGCCCGCTAGCGGGGGGTGGCAATGAGCAGTTCTTC
CASSPLAGGGNEQFF
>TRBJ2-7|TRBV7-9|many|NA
TGTGCCAGCAGCCCTGCGGCCCGAGCGTACTTC
CASSPAARAYF
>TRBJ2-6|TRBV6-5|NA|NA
TGTGCCAGCAGCACCAGACAGGACGGAGGGGCCAACGTCCTGACTTTC
CASSTRQDGGANVLTF
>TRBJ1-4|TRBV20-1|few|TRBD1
TGCAGTGCTCGACAGGGATACGGCTATAATGAAAAACGGTTTTTT
CSARQGYGYNEKRFF
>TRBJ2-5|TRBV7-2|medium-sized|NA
TGTGCCAGCAGCCCGACCGGAAGTGGGGTGGCGAGGGCCCAGTACTTC
CASSPTGSGVARAQYF
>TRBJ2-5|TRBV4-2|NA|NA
TGTACCAGCAGCCAAGAGTTGAGGCTAACAGGGCAAGGGACCCAGTACTTC
CTSSQELRLTGQGTQYF
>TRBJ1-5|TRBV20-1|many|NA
TGCAGTGCTAGAGATTTTGGGGGTGGCAATCAGCCCCAGCATTTT
CSARDFGGGNQPQHF
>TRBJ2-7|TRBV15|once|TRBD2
TGTGCCACCAGCAGAGATCTAGCGGGGGGTCAGTACTTC
CATSRDLAGGQYF
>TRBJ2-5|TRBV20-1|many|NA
TGCAGCGCCGCGGCGCGGGGGCCCAAAGAGACCCAGTACTTC
CSAAARGPKETQYF
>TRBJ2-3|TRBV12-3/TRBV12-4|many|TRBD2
TGTGCCAGCACCCTGCGCCCTAGCGGGGGGACGGATACGCAGTATTTT
CASTLRPSGGTDTQYF